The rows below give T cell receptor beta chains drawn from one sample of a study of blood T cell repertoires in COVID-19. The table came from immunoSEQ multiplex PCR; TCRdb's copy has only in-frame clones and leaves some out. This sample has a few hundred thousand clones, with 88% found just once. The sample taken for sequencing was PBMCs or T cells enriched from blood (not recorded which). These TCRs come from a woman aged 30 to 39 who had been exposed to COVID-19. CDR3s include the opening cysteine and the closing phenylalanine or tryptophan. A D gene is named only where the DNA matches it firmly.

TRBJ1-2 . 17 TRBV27 CASSPRRQGGPHYGYTF
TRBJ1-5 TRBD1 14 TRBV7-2 CASRLAGGNQPQHF
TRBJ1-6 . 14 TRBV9 CASSARRGNSPLHF
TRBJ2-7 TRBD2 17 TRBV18 CASSPPGLAGVGYEQYF
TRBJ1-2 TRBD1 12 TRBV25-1 CASRGTGHGYTF
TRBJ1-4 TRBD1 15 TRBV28 CASSPPGQGDEKLFF
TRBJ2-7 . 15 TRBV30 CAWSPGKGLLGEQYF
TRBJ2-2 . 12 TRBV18 CASSPVTGELFF
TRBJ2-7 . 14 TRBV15 CATSRGDNFYEQYF
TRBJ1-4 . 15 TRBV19 CASRPTAVPGEKLFF
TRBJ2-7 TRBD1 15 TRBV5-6 CASSWGQGTAYEQYF
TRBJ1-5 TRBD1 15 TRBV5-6 CASSLRQGGNQPQHF
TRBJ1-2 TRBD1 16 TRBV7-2 CASSLPRTGSSKGYTF
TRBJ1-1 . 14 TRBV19 CASSIEGWNTEAFF
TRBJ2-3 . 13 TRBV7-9 CASSRGSTDTQYF
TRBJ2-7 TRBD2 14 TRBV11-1 CASSPLGLAYEQYF
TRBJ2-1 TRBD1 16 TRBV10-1 CASSRYLGQPTSEQFF
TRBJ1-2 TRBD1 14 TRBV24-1 CATSDPGQTYGYTF
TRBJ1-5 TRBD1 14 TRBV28 CASRPGGTNQPQHF
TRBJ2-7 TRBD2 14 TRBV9 CASSLLSGRGEQYF
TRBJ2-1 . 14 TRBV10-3 CAIMKGTGSNEQFF
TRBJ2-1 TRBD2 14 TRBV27 CASRTSGSHNEQFF
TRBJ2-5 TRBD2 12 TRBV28 CATSGRVETQYF
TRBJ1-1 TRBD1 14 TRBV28 CASSPYRGGTEAFF
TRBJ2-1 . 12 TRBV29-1 CSVVSQWNEQFF
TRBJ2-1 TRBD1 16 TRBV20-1 CSASARDRGLGNEQFF
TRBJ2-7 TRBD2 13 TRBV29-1 CSAGTSGSYEQYF
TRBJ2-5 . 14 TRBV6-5 CASSYFARQETQYF
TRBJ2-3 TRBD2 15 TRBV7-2 CASSLVEGGTDTQYF
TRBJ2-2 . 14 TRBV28 CASTTGSNTGELFF
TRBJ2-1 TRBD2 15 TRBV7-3 CASSLTPLAGAEQFF
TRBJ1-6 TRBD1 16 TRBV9 CASSDRMDRGRSPLHF
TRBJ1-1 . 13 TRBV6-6 CASRGAINTEAFF
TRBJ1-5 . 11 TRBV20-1 CSARGNQPQHF
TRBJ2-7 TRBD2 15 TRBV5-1 CASTGLGVGTYEQYF
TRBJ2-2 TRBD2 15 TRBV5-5 CASSHRTSLGGELFF
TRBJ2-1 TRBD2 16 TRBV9 CASSVGAGTTYNEQFF
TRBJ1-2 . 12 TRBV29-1 CSARGGTYGYTF
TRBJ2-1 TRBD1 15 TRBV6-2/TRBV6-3 CASSRPDRVTNEQFF
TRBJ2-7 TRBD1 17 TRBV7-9 CASSTTRRDRGHYEQYF